This passage covers 21 T cell receptor beta chains from one sample sequenced in a study of technical replicates of blood from a handful of donors. The table came from immunoSEQ multiplex PCR; TCRdb's copy has only in-frame clones and leaves some out. The data hold about 80,000 clones, with about 93% observed a single time. Sequenced: T cells isolated from PBMCs. The source of these receptors is a human donor in good health.

The V call is TRBV7-9, the J call TRBJ1-1, with D unresolved. Germline CDR1 reads SEHNR; CDR2 reads FQNEAQ (reference sequence). V lost 5 bases and J 3 bases, leaving 4 bases between the germline ends. The CDR3 sequence is 11 residues long. The CDR3: CASSPDTEAFF. DNA for the CDR3: TGTGCCAGCAGCCCCGACACTGAAGCTTTCTTT.

The chain has TRBV29-1 and TRBJ2-2, with TRBD1 matching 10 bases. V shed 3 bases and J 8 bases; nucleotides not matched to a gene: 12. Germline V gene data show CDR1 as SQVTM and CDR2 as ANQGSEA. CDR3 length equals 16 residues. CDR3 region: CSVDKRGTGVLGELFF. CDR3 nucleotide sequence: TGCAGCGTTGATAAAAGGGGGACAGGGGTGTTGGGGGAGCTGTTTTTT.

The V gene is TRBV19, the J gene TRBJ1-5, with D possibly matching TRBD1 (5 bases). Germline loops: CDR1 LNHDA, CDR2 SQIVND (reference sequence). This CDR3 is 13 amino acids long. This CDR3 reads CATTGISNQPQHF. DNA of the CDR3: TGTGCTACTACAGGTATTAGCAATCAGCCCCAGCATTTT.

The chain couples TRBV9 to TRBJ1-1; 7 nucleotides align to TRBD1. The CDR3 loop spans 15 amino acids. In germline, CDR1 is SGDLS, CDR2 YYNGEE. The J segment lost 4 bases and the V segment lost 3 bases, leaving 9 bases of the junction unmatched. The CDR3 spells CASSAWTGGVTEAFF. Here the CDR3 DNA reads TGTGCCAGCAGCGCTTGGACAGGTGGTGTCACTGAAGCTTTCTTT. The full variable domain, in which reference TRBV9 and TRBJ1-1 provide the parts outside the CDR3, is DSGVTQTPKHLITATGQRVTLRCSPRSGDLSVYWYQQSLDQGLQFLIQYYNGEERAKGNILERFSAQQFPDLHSELNLSSLELGDSALYFCASSAWTGGVTEAFFGQGTRLTVV.

About this clone: At one end, the junction sequence differs from germline, possibly due to a read error. The genes are TRBV5-1 and TRBJ2-1, with D possibly TRBD2 on 6 matching bases. Germline assignment: CDR1 SGHRS and CDR2 YFSETQ. The CDR3 runs to 12 residues. CDR3 loop: CASSFPGTEEFF. The CDR3 nucleotides are TGCGCCAGCAGCTTCCCCGGGACTGAGGAGTTCTTC.

The rearrangement joins TRBV27 to TRBJ1-1; no definite D call. Germline V gives CDR1 MNHEY, CDR2 SMNVEV (reference sequence). The CDR3 has 13 residues. V was cut by 3 bases and J by 1 base, with 6 bases left in between. CDR3: CASSLSANTEAFF. In DNA, the CDR3 is TGTGCCAGCAGTTTGAGTGCGAACACTGAAGCTTTCTTT.

The gene calls are TRBV7-6 and TRBJ1-4, with no clear D. V was shortened by 2 bases and J by 3 bases, with 10 bases between the two germline ends. The CDR3 spans 15 residues. The V gene's germline CDR1 is SGHVS and CDR2 FNYEAQ. The CDR3 region has the DNA TGTGCCAGCAGCTTATCAGCCGGGGCTAATGAAAAACTGTTTTTT. Encoded protein: CASSLSAGANEKLFF.

The CDR3 spells CASSPNPDSLSGNTIYF. For the CDR3, the DNA is TGTGCCAGTAGCCCAAATCCAGACAGTCTCTCTGGAAACACCATATATTTT. The rearrangement uses TRBV19 and TRBJ1-3; a weak D match, TRBD1 (5 bases). Trimming removed 6 bases at V and 0 bases at J, with 18 bases between. Per germline, CDR1 LNHDA and CDR2 SQIVND (reference sequence). This CDR3 is built from 17 residues. The whole variable domain, remainder taken from reference TRBV19 and TRBJ1-3, is DGGITQSPKYLFRKEGQNVTLSCEQNLNHDAMYWYRQDPGQGLRLIYYSQIVNDFQKGDIAEGYSVSREKKESFPLTVTSAQKNPTAFYLCASSPNPDSLSGNTIYFGEGSWLTVV.

J is TRBJ2-5 and V is TRBV7-3, with D tentatively TRBD1 (6 bases). CDR1 is SGHTA, CDR2 FQGTGA, per germline. The V end was cut by 5 bases, the J end by 1 base, with 20 bases between. This CDR3 has 17 amino acids. The CDR3 is CASSRRDTRTGQETQYF. The CDR3 DNA reads as TGTGCCAGCAGCAGAAGGGACACTCGAACCGGCCAAGAGACCCAGTACTTC.

The rearrangement joins TRBV28 to TRBJ2-3; D unresolved. The CDR3 runs to 13 residues. Germline-derived CDR1 and CDR2 are MDHEN and SYDVKM. Trimming pared 3 bases from V and 0 bases from J, leaving 4 bases between. CDR3: CASSFISTDTQYF. DNA of the CDR3: TGTGCCAGCAGTTTCATCAGCACAGATACGCAGTATTTT.

This rearrangement joins TRBV7-2 to TRBJ1-2; D is perhaps TRBD1 (6 bases). The germline V gene has CDR1 SGHTA and CDR2 FQGNSA. With 5 bases removed from V and 2 bases from J, the gap between germline ends came to 12 bases. This CDR3 has 14 amino acids. This chain's CDR3 is CASSLETGNYGYTF. As DNA, the CDR3 is TGTGCCAGCAGCCTTGAAACAGGGAACTATGGCTACACCTTC. Complete variable domain (other parts from reference TRBV7-2 and TRBJ1-2): GAGVSQSPSNKVTEKGKDVELRCDPISGHTALYWYRQSLGQGLEFLIYFQGNSAPDKSGLPSDRFSAERTGGSVSTLTIQRTQQEDSAVYLCASSLETGNYGYTFGSGTRLTVV.

The CDR3 here is CASSGGLAAPTDTQYF. As DNA, the CDR3 is TGTGCCAGCAGCGGAGGACTAGCGGCACCCACAGATACGCAGTATTTT. V gene TRBV28 combines with J gene TRBJ2-3; 10 nucleotides agree with TRBD2. V shed 6 bases and J 2 bases; nucleotides not matched to a gene: 8. The CDR3 runs to 16 residues. Germline V gene data show CDR1 as MDHEN and CDR2 as SYDVKM.

The rearrangement links TRBV5-6 to TRBJ1-1; D not certain. The CDR3 spans 13 residues. The V end lost 2 bases, the J end lost 4 bases, and 9 bases lay between the germline ends. Germline CDR1 reads SGHDT; CDR2 reads YYEEEE. CDR3 loop: CASSFLESTEAFF. CDR3 nucleotide sequence: TGTGCCAGCAGCTTCCTCGAGAGCACTGAAGCTTTCTTT.

The chain combines TRBV6-1 with TRBJ2-1, with D tentatively TRBD2 (5 bases). Germline V CDR1 and CDR2: MNHNS, SASEGT. Deletions cut 7 bases from V and 4 bases from J, with 11 bases between. This CDR3 has 13 amino acids. The CDR3 spells CASTPRGYNEQFF. CDR3 DNA sequence: TGTGCCAGCACCCCCCGCGGGTACAATGAGCAGTTCTTC.

The chain has TRBV27 and TRBJ2-1; 9 bases match TRBD2. J lost 3 bases, V lost 6 bases, and 6 bases had no gene match. From germline, CDR1 is MNHEY and CDR2 SMNVEV (reference sequence). The CDR3 loop spans 15 amino acids. The CDR3 sequence is CASRDSGSGYNEQFF. CDR3 nucleotide sequence: TGTGCCAGCAGAGATAGCGGGAGTGGCTACAATGAGCAGTTCTTC.

This chain connects TRBV6-1 to TRBJ1-2, with 7 bases aligning to TRBD1. V lost 6 bases and J lost 4; bases outside the gene matches: 11. Germline V CDR1 and CDR2: MNHNS, SASEGT. The CDR3 is 15 residues long. In nucleotides, the CDR3 is TGTGCCAGCAGGCCCTTGGGACAGCAAAGCTATGGCTACACCTTC. Its protein product is CASRPLGQQSYGYTF.

The V and J genes are TRBV29-1 and TRBJ1-4, with D perhaps matching TRBD1 (5 bases). V was trimmed by 8 bases and J by 5 bases, leaving 12 bases between them. This CDR3 has 12 amino acids. From germline, CDR1 is SQVTM and CDR2 ANQGSEA. In nucleotides, the CDR3 is TGCAGCTATACTACAGGAAATGAAAAACTGTTTTTT. This translates into CSYTTGNEKLFF.

This clone was seen just once. The V gene is TRBV18, the J gene TRBJ2-7; D possibly corresponds to TRBD1 (5 bases). V was clipped by 0 bases and J by 0 bases, with 15 bases between them. Germline assignment: CDR1 KGHSH and CDR2 LQKENI. CDR3 length: 17 amino acids. The CDR3, as DNA: TGTGCCAGCTCACCACCGGTCGCACAGGCTAACTCCTACGAGCAGTACTTC. Encoded protein: CASSPPVAQANSYEQYF.

The rearrangement links TRBV13 to TRBJ2-6, with a possible D match to TRBD1 (5 bases). Between the trimmed V and J ends, which lost 5 bases and 1 base, there was a span of 12 bases. CDR3 length: 16 amino acids. CDR1 is PRHDT, CDR2 FYEKMQ, per germline (reference sequence). DNA for the CDR3: TGTGCCAGCAGCCCACTGCAGGGATCTGGGGCCAACGTCCTGACTTTC. Protein: CASSPLQGSGANVLTF.

The rearrangement links TRBV2 to TRBJ1-5, with D perhaps matching TRBD1 (5 bases). Trimming pared 3 bases from V and 5 bases from J, leaving 20 bases between. CDR1 and CDR2 (germline): SNHLY, FYNNEI. CDR3 length: 17 amino acids. CDR3 amino acids: CASSEKAGFTGHQPQHF. CDR3 nucleotides: TGTGCCAGCAGTGAGAAAGCGGGGTTTACGGGGCATCAGCCCCAGCATTTT.

The V gene is TRBV19, the J gene TRBJ2-7; a weak D match, TRBD1 (6 bases). This CDR3 is built from 13 residues. V gave up 10 bases and J gave up 2 bases, with 15 bases separating them. The germline gives CDR1 LNHDA, CDR2 SQIVND (reference sequence). The CDR3 sequence: CATKDSLAYEQYF. The CDR3 bases are TGTGCCACCAAGGACAGCCTAGCCTACGAGCAGTACTTC.